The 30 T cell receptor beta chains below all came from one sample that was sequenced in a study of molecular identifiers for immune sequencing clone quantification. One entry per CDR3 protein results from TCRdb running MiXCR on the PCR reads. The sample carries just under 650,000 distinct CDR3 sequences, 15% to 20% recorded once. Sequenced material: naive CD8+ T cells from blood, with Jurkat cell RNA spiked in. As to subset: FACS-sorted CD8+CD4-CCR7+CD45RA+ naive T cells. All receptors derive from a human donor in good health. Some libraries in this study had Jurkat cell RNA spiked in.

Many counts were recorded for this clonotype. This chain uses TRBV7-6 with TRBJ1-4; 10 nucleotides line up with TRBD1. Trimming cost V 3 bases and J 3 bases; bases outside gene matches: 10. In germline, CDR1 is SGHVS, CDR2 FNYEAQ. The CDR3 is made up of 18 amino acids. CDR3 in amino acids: CASSFNPLDRGANEKLFF. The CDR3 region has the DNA TGTGCCAGCAGCTTTAATCCTTTGGACAGGGGGGCTAATGAAAAACTGTTTTTT.

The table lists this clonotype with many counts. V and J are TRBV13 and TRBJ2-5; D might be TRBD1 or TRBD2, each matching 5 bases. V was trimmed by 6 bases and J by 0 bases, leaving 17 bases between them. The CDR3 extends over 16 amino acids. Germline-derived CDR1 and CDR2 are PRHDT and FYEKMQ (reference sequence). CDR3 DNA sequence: TGTGCCAGCAGTTCGGACGGGGCGATGAACCAAGAGACCCAGTACTTC. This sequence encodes CASSSDGAMNQETQYF.

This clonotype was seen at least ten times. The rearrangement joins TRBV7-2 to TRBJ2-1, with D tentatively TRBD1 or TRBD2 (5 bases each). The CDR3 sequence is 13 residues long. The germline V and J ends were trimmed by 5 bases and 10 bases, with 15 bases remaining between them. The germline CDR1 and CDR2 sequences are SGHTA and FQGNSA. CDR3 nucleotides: TGTGCCAGCAGCAACCCGACAGAGGGAGAGCAGTTCTTC. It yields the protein CASSNPTEGEQFF.

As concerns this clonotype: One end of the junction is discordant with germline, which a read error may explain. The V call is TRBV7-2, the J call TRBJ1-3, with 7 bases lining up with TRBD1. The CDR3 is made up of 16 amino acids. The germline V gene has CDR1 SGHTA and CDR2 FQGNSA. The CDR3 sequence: CVSSLTGLNSGNTIYF. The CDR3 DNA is TGTGTCAGCAGCTTGACAGGGTTAAACTCTGGAAACACCATATATTTT. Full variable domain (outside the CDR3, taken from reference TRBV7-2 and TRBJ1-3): GAGVSQSPSNKVTEKGKDVELRCDPISGHTALYWYRQSLGQGLEFLIYFQGNSAPDKSGLPSDRFSAERTGGSVSTLTIQRTQQEDSAVYLCVSSLTGLNSGNTIYFGEGSWLTVV.

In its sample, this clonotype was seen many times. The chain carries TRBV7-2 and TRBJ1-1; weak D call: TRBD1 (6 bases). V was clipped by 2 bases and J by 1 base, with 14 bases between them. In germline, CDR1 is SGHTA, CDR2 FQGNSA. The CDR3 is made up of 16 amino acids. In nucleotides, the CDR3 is TGTGCCAGCAGCTTACGACAGGTGGGGCGGAACACTGAAGCTTTCTTT. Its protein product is CASSLRQVGRNTEAFF.

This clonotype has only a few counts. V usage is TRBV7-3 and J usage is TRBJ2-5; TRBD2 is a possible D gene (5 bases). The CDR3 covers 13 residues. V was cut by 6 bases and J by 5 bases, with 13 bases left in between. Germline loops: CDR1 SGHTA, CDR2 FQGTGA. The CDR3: CASSTTGEETQYF. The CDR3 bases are TGTGCCAGCAGTACCACTGGGGAGGAGACCCAGTACTTC.

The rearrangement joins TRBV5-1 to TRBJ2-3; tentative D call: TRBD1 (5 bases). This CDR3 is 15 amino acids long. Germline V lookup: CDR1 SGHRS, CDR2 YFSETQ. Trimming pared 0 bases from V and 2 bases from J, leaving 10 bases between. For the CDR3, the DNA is TGCGCCAGCAGCTTGGAGGCAGGGCTCACAGATACGCAGTATTTT. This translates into CASSLEAGLTDTQYF.

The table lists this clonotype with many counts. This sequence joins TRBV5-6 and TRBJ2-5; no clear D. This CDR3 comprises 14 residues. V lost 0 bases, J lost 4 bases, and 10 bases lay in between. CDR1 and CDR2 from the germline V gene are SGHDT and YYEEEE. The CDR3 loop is CASSLGLTPETQYF. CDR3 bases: TGTGCCAGCAGCTTGGGCCTTACCCCAGAGACCCAGTACTTC.

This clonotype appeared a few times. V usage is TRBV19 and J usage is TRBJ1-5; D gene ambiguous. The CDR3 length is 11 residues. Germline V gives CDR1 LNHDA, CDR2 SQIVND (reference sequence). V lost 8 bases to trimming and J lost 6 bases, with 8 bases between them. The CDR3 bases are TGTGCCAGTGGGTCGGTTCAGCCCCAGCATTTT. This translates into CASGSVQPQHF.

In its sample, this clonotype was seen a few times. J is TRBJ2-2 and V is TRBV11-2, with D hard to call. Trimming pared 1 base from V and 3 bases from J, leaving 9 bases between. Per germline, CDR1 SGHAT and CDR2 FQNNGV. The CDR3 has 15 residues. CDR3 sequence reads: CASSLAGGYTGELFF. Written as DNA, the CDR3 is TGTGCCAGCAGCTTAGCAGGCGGATACACCGGGGAGCTGTTTTTT.

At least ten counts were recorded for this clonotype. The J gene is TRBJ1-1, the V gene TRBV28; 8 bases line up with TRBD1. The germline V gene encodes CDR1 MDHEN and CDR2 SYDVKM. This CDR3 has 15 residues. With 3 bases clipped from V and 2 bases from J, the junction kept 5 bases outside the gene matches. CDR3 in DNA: TGTGCCAGCAGTTTCCGCACAGGGGGTAACACTGAAGCTTTCTTT. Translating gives CASSFRTGGNTEAFF.

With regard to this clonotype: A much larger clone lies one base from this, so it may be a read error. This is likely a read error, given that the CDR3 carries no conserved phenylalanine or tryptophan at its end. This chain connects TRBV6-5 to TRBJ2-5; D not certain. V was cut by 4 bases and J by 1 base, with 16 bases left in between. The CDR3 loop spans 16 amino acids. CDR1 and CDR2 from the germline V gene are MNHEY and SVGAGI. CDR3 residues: CASSFHPHGFQETQYL. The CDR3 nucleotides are TGTGCCAGCAGTTTCCACCCCCACGGATTCCAAGAGACCCAGTACCTC.

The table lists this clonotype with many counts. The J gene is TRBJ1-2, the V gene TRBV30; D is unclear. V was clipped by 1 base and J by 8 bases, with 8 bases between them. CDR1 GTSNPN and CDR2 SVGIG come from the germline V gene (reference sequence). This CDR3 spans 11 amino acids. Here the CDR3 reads CAWSENGGYTF. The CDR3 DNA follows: TGTGCCTGGAGTGAAAACGGAGGCTACACCTTC.

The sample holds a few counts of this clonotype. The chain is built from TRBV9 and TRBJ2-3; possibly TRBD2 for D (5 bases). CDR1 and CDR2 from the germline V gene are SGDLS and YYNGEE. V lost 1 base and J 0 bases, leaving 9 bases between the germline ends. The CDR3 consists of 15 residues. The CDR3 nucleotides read TGTGCCAGCAGCGTATCCGGGGTGAGCACAGATACGCAGTATTTT. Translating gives CASSVSGVSTDTQYF.

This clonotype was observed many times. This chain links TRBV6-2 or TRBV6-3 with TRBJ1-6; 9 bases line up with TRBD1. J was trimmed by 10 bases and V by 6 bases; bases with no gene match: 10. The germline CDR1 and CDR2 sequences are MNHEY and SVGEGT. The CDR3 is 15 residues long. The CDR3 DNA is TGTGCCAGCAGCTCCTTCACAGGGGGCTTCTCACCCCTCCACTTT. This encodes CASSSFTGGFSPLHF.

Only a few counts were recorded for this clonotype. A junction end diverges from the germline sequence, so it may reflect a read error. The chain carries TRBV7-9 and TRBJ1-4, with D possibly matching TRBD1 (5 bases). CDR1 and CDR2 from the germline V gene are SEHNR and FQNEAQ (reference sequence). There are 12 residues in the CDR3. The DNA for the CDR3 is TGTGCCAGCAGCTTCGGGGGTGAAAAACTGCTTTTT. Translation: CASSFGGEKLLF.

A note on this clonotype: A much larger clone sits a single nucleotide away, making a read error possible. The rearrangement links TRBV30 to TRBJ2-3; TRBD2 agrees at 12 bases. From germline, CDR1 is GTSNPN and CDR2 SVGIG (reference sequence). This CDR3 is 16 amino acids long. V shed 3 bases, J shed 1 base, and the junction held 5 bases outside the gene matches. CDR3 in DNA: TGTGCCTGGAGCTGTCGACTAGCGGGGGGCACAGATACGCAGTATTTT. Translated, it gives CAWSCRLAGGTDTQYF.

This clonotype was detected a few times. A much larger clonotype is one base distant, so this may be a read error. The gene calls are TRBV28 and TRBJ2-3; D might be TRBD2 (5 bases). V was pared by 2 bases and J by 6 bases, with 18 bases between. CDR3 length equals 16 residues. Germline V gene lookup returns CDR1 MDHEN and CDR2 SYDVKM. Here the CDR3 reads CASSLEVGLRGDTQYF. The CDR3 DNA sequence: TGTGCCAGCAGTTTAGAAGTAGGCCTTAGAGGGGATACGCAGTATTTT.

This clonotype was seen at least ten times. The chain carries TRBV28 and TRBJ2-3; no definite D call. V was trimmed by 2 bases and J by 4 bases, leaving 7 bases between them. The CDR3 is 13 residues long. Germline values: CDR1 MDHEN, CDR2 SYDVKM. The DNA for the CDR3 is TGTGCCAGCAGTTTAGAGATCTCAGATACGCAGTATTTT. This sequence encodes CASSLEISDTQYF. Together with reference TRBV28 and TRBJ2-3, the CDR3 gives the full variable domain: DVKVTQSSRYLVKRTGEKVFLECVQDMDHENMFWYRQDPGLGLRLIYFSYDVKMKEKGDIPEGYSVSREKKERFSLILESASTNQTSMYLCASSLEISDTQYFGPGTRLTVL.

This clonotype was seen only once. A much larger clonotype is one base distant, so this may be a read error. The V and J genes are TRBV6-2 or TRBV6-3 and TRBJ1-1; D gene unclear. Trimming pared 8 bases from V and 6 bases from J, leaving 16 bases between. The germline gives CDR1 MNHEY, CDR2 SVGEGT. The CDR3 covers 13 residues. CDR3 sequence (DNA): TGTGCCAGCGCCGTATCGGGTTGGGCTGAAGCTTTCTTT. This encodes CASAVSGWAEAFF.

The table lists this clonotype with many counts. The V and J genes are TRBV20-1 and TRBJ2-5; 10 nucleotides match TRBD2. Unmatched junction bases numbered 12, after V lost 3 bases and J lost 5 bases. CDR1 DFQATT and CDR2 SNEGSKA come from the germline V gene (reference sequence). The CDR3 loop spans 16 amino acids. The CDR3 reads CSASSWTSGVLETQYF. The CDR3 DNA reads TGCAGTGCTAGTTCGTGGACTAGCGGAGTCCTGGAGACCCAGTACTTC.

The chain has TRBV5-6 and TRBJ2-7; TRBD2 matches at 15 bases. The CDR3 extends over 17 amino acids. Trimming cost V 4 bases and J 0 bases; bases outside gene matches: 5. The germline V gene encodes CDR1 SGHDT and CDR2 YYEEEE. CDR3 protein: CASSGLAGGEISYEQYF. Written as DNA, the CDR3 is TGTGCCAGCAGCGGACTAGCGGGAGGGGAGATCTCCTACGAGCAGTACTTC.

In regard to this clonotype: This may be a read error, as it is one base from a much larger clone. The CDR3 reads CAGKGRGVYEQYF. CDR3 nucleotide sequence: TGTGCCGGCAAAGGACGTGGGGTGTACGAGCAGTACTTC. The chain uses TRBV28 and TRBJ2-7; D is unresolved. Germline lookup yields CDR1 MDHEN and CDR2 SYDVKM. V was pared by 11 bases and J by 4 bases, with 18 bases between. The CDR3 totals 13 residues.

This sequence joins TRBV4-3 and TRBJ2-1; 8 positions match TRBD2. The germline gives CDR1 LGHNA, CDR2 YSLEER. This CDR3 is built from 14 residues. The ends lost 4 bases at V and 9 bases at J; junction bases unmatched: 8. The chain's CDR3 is CASSPARGGPEQFF. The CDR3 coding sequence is TGCGCCAGCAGCCCCGCCCGGGGGGGCCCTGAGCAGTTCTTC.

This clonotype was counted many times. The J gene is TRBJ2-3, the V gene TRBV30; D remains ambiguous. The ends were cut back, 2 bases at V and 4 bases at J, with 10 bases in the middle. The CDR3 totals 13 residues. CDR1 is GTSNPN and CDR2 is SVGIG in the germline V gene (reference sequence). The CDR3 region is CAWSLTPPDTQYF. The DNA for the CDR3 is TGTGCCTGGAGTCTGACTCCCCCAGATACGCAGTATTTT.

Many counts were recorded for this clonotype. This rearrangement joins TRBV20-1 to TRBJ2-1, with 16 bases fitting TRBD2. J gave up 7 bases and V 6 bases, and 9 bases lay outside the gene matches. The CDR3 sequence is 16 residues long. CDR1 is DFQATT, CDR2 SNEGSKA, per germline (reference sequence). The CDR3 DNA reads TGCAGTGCGGGGGGACTAGCGGGAGGGCCAGGTAATGAGCAGTTCTTC. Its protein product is CSAGGLAGGPGNEQFF.

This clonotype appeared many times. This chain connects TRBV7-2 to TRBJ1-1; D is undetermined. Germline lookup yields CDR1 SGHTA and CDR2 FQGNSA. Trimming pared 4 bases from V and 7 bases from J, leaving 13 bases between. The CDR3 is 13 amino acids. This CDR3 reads CASSYIGSGEAFF. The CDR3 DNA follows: TGTGCCAGCAGCTACATAGGCAGCGGTGAAGCTTTCTTT.

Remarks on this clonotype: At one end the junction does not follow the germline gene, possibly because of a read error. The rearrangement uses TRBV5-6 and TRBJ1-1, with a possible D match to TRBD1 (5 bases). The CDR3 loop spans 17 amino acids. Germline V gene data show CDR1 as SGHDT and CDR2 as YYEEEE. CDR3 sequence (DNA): TGTGCCAGCAGCCCGGATAGAGGTGCAGGTCGGGGCACTGAAGCTTTATTT. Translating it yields CASSPDRGAGRGTEALF.

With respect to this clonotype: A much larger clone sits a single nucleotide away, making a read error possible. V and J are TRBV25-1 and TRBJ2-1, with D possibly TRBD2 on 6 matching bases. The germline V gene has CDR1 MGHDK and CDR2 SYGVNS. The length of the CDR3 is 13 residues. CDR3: CAGSPGDYNEQFF. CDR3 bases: TGTGCCGGCAGCCCGGGGGATTACAATGAGCAGTTCTTC.

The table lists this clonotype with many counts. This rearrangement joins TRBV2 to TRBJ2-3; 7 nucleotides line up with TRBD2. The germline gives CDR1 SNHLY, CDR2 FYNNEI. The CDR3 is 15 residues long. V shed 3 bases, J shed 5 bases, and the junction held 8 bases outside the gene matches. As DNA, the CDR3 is TGTGCCAGCAGTGACAACATCGGACTAGGAGATACGCAGTATTTT. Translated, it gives CASSDNIGLGDTQYF.